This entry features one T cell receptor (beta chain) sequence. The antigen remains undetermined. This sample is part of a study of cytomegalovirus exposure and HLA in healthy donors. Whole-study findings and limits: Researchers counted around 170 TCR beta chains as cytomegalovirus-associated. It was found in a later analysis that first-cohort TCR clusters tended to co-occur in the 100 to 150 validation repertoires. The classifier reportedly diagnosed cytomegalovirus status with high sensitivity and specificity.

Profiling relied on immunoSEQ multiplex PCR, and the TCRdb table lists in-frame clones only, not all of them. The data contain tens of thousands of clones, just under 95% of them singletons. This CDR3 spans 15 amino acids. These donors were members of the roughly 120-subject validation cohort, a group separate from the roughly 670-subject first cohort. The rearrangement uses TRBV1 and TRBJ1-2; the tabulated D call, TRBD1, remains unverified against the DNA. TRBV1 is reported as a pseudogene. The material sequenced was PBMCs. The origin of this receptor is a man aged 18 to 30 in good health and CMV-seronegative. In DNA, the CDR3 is TGCACCAGCAGCCAAGATCTTAACAGATTCTATGGCTACACCTTC. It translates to CTSSQDLNRFYGYTF.